This T cell receptor (beta chain) was recovered during a study of control samples from healthy donors and cancer patients (dated by TCRdb to about 2020). The table lists this clone with a count of one. Its antigen is currently not known. No quality values exist for individual bases; no much larger clone is one base distant. Library creation used the immunoSEQ multiplex PCR assay. Drawn from immuneACCESS, this table holds only the in-frame rearrangements with V and J called that TCRdb kept. Clones are partly lost; checked studies trace under half to an unresolved V gene and leave the rest unexplained. The sample records roughly 130,000 clones, about 91% of which are singletons. The top ten constitute approximately 9% of the sample. Including cysteine and phenylalanine, the CDR3 has 17 amino acids. Only the CDR3 portion is preserved as DNA: 51 bases, with reading frame beginning at the first base. Deletion took 3 bases off V and 2 bases off J, with a span of 16 bases between the germline ends. From the germline V gene (reference sequence), CDR1 is LGHDT and CDR2 is YNNKEL.

The sequence links TRBV3-1 (or the pseudogene TRBV3-2) to TRBJ1-4, with the D gene not confidently named. This receptor was identified in a man aged 18-30 years in good health. The specimen was blood. In nucleotide form, the sequence is TGTGCCAGCAGCCAGACACGCAGAACGTATACTAATGAAAAACTGTTTTTT. Its translation is CASSQTRRTYTNEKLFF.